This TCR beta chain was profiled in a study of cytomegalovirus exposure and HLA in healthy donors. Study findings and constraints: The study reported that TCR beta sequences accurately predicted HLA-A and HLA-B alleles in most subjects. Productive status was seen about 90% or about 30% of the time for most TCR beta V segments in an earlier analysis.

Healthy bone marrow donors made up the donors. Concerning this clone: Its antigen is currently unknown.

J lost 1 base, V lost 4 bases, and 8 bases had no gene match. Germline loops: CDR1 LNHDA, CDR2 SQIVND (reference sequence). This CDR3 contains 17 residues. Use of 60 Vbeta and 13 Jbeta primers characterized the PCR. Original data processing: Later work found around 85 million unique TCR beta chains, with roughly 11 million shared. Profiling relied on immunoSEQ multiplex PCR, and the TCRdb table lists in-frame clones only, not all of them. That table furnishes V, J and clone size, whereas the DNA furnished D and trimming. The sample yields 100,000 to 150,000 clones, roughly 80% seen once. This sequence originates from a woman aged 55-75 years in good health and CMV-seronegative. The chain carries TRBV19 and TRBJ1-5; TRBD1 aligns across 9 bases. The sample comprised PBMCs. CDR3 DNA sequence: TGTGCCAGTAGTAATAGGGCCGGGACAGGGAGCAATCAGCCCCAGCATTTT. Encoded protein: CASSNRAGTGSNQPQHF.